The entry below describes one T cell receptor (beta chain). This clone was observed a handful of times. Its antigen target is currently unknown. Qualities for individual bases were not recorded, and no much larger clone is one base off. This sample is part of a study of blood T cell repertoires in COVID-19 (dated by TCRdb to the early 2020s). Describing the broader study: Samples from collaborators originated in the United States, Italy and Spain and spanned both the acute and convalescent phases of COVID-19. The prospective study material was composed of cDNA or gDNA derived from T cells, B-cell-depleted T cells, or PBMCs. Subjects who had been exposed to COVID-19, were actively infected with it, or had recovered from it provided the deeply sampled blood TCRbeta repertoires that made up the dataset. A freely available public database, intended as a resource for researchers studying the immune response to SARS-CoV-2, is where the repertoires were released. Samples came from the ongoing ImmuneRACE study (first 160 participants) plus 1,254 subjects from 6 global collaborators. A de-identified subject ID, COVID-19 status, age in years and sex were almost always included in the sample metadata. HLA class I and class II types, where available, came from metadata supplied by the sample provider rather than from assay-based typing.

The immunoSEQ Assay, a bias-controlled multiplex PCR, was used to amplify TCRbeta CDR3 regions from genomic DNA. The original methods were these. The number of nucleated cells in each sample was estimated by amplification of reference gene primers within the assay. Sequence reads were collapsed and filtered to measure the absolute abundance of every unique TCRbeta CDR3 rearrangement. For each sample, productive Simpson clonality was calculated by taking the square root of Simpson's diversity index across productive rearrangements. This is the immuneACCESS table as TCRdb keeps it, with only in-frame sequences that have V and J called. A part of the clones is gone; compared with another copy, unresolved V genes explain less than half, and the rest is unexplained. From that table come the V and J calls and clone size; the DNA was used to work out D and trimming. This sample gives around 160,000 clones in total; around four fifths of them show up just once. Jointly, the top ten make up approximately 38% of the sample.

Whole blood was collected in K2EDTA tubes by collaborating institutions according to the institutions' own protocols. For TCRbeta analysis, collaborator samples were shipped as frozen whole blood, as isolated PBMCs, or as DNA extracted from either sample type. The paper as a whole reports these results and caveats: The amount of clinical and demographic metadata varied by source and participant and was provided uncurated.

V is pruned by 4 bases and J by 2 bases, leaving 3 bases of the junction without a gene match. The CDR3 has 15 amino acids, counting the end cysteine and phenylalanine. The DNA shown is the 45-base CDR3, in frame from base 1. CDR1 and CDR2 are drawn from the germline V gene: SGHRS, YFSETQ. The source is a human donor in a cohort sampled during active COVID-19. The sample was peripheral blood. This chain is built from TRBV5-1 and TRBJ2-3; 11 bases in the middle match TRBD2. CDR3 reads: CASSLLAGDTDTQYF. At the DNA level, the sequence is TGCGCCAGCAGCCTACTAGCGGGGGACACAGATACGCAGTATTTT.